The present T cell receptor beta chain was sequenced within a study of technical replicates of blood from a handful of donors. Some clones are missing from TCRdb's copy, which holds only in-frame ones; the method was immunoSEQ multiplex PCR. This table has about 76,000 clones, about 91% appearing once. The origin of this receptor is a human donor in good health. The sequencing input was T cells isolated from PBMCs.

CDR3 residues: CASSEAGGSYNEQFF. In DNA, the CDR3 is TGCGCCAGCAGCGAAGCGGGAGGGTCCTACAATGAGCAGTTCTTC. The chain joins TRBV4-1 to TRBJ2-1; 10 nucleotides align to TRBD2. The CDR3 covers 15 residues. Germline-derived CDR1 and CDR2 are MGHRA and YSYEKL. V was clipped by 5 bases and J by 1 base; unmatched bases: 2.